One sample yielded the 5 T cell receptor beta chains listed below, sequenced in a study of T-cell memory formation after mild COVID-19. TCRdb reprocessed the 5' RACE reads via MiXCR and lists one record per CDR3 protein. The profile shows 340,000 or so distinct CDR3 sequences, around 13% of them singletons. Sequenced: PBMCs or a T cell subset sorted from them (not recorded which). The receptor source for this set is a man younger than 35 who had mild COVID-19 (a few samples of this study predate the infection). Cell type and time point are not known.

The sample holds a few counts of this clonotype. The chain employs TRBV6-6 and TRBJ2-4, with D unclear. V was clipped by 0 bases and J by 6 bases, with 6 bases between them. Germline loops: CDR1 MNHNY, CDR2 SVGAGI (reference sequence). This CDR3 is 13 amino acids long. CDR3 in DNA: TGTGCCAGCAGTTACTCGGGTCTAAACATTCAGTACTTC. Residues: CASSYSGLNIQYF.

This chain connects TRBV4-1 to TRBJ2-1, with TRBD1 matching 8 bases. V was pared by 7 bases and J by 8 bases, with 10 bases of the junction left unmatched. Germline CDR1 MGHRA, CDR2 YSYEKL. The CDR3 runs 14 residues. CDR3 in amino acids: CASTPIPGGDEQFF. CDR3 nucleotide sequence: TGCGCCAGCACCCCGATACCAGGGGGCGATGAGCAGTTCTTC.

This clonotype has a handful of counts. V is TRBV6-2 or TRBV6-3 and J is TRBJ2-1; 7 nucleotides match TRBD1. The germline CDR1 and CDR2 sequences are MNHEY and SVGEGT. The CDR3 is 13 residues long. Unmatched junction bases numbered 5, after V lost 6 bases and J lost 6 bases. Here the CDR3 DNA reads TGTGCCAGCAGACTCACAGGGGTCAATGAGCAGTTCTTC. Its protein product is CASRLTGVNEQFF.

This clonotype appeared many times. V gene TRBV7-6 combines with J gene TRBJ2-4, with 14 bases matching TRBD2. The V gene end was trimmed by 5 bases and the J gene end by 10 bases; junction bases not matched to a gene: 1. Germline CDR1 is SGHVS and CDR2 is FNYEAQ. The CDR3 runs 13 residues. CDR3 bases: TGTGCCAGCAGCGGACTAGCGGGGGGTATTCAGTACTTC. Residues: CASSGLAGGIQYF.

The V call is TRBV12-3 or TRBV12-4, the J call TRBJ2-2; no reliable D call. There are 14 residues in the CDR3. Trimming cost V 7 bases and J 6 bases, with 15 bases left between them. This CDR3 is CASTNLFLAGELFF. The CDR3 region has the DNA TGTGCCAGCACCAACCTGTTCCTGGCCGGGGAGCTGTTTTTT.